A selection of T cell receptor beta chains follows, all from one sample in a study of T cell repertoires in cytomegalovirus infection. MiXCR was run by TCRdb on the reads, yielding one entry per CDR3 protein. The sample shows some 120,000 distinct CDR3 sequences, 10% of them seen only once. Their specific antigens are unknown. The sequenced sample consisted of PBMCs, sequenced either directly or after in vitro stimulation (not recorded which). Source of these receptors: a human donor in good health (CMV status not recorded). Some clones in this sample may be carry-over from other donors' samples. The CDR3 runs from the conserved cysteine through the conserved F or W. A D gene is named only where the DNA matches it firmly. The listing skips clone size in some rows; elsewhere it reads once, few, many or a size class.

v_call: TRBV29-1
d_call: TRBD1
j_call: TRBJ1-2
clone_size: -
cdr3_aa: CSVVNWDRDNYGYTF
cdr3_nt: TGCAGCGTTGTTAACTGGGACAGGGATAACTATGGCTACACCTTC

v_call: TRBV12-3/TRBV12-4
d_call: -
j_call: TRBJ1-3
clone_size: many
cdr3_aa: CASSLVTAPSGNTIYF
cdr3_nt: TGTGCCAGCAGTTTGGTGACAGCACCCTCTGGAAACACCATATATTTT

v_call: TRBV7-2
d_call: TRBD1
j_call: TRBJ2-5
clone_size: many
cdr3_aa: CASSLATGPETQYF
cdr3_nt: TGTGCCAGCAGCTTAGCGACAGGGCCGGAGACCCAGTACTTC

v_call: TRBV5-1
d_call: -
j_call: TRBJ1-1
clone_size: many
cdr3_aa: CASSLGGLGPATEAFF
cdr3_nt: TGCGCCAGCAGCCTCGGCGGGCTGGGACCGGCCACTGAAGCTTTCTTT

v_call: TRBV19
d_call: -
j_call: TRBJ1-1
clone_size: -
cdr3_aa: CASSIRVTEAFF
cdr3_nt: TGTGCCAGTAGTATTCGGGTAACTGAAGCTTTCTTT

v_call: TRBV6-4
d_call: -
j_call: TRBJ2-1
clone_size: few
cdr3_aa: CASSAGTNNEQFF
cdr3_nt: TGTGCCAGCAGTGCCGGGACCAACAATGAGCAGTTCTTC

v_call: TRBV2
d_call: TRBD2
j_call: TRBJ2-1
clone_size: few
cdr3_aa: CASTIGTSGNNEQFF
cdr3_nt: TGTGCCAGCACCATTGGGACTAGCGGAAACAATGAGCAGTTCTTC

v_call: TRBV7-9
d_call: TRBD2
j_call: TRBJ2-1
clone_size: few
cdr3_aa: CASSLSKARLAGGDEQFF
cdr3_nt: TGTGCCAGCAGCTTAAGCAAGGCTCGGCTAGCGGGCGGAGATGAGCAGTTCTTC

v_call: TRBV19
d_call: -
j_call: TRBJ2-7
clone_size: few
cdr3_aa: CASSIPGGMDEQYF
cdr3_nt: TGTGCCAGTAGTATTCCCGGCGGGATGGACGAGCAGTACTTC

v_call: TRBV5-4
d_call: -
j_call: TRBJ2-7
clone_size: -
cdr3_aa: CASSGDPTYEQYF
cdr3_nt: TGTGCCAGCAGCGGGGACCCGACCTACGAGCAGTACTTC

v_call: TRBV7-3
d_call: -
j_call: TRBJ1-4
clone_size: -
cdr3_aa: CASSSGPDLNEKLFF
cdr3_nt: TGTGCCAGCAGCTCCGGGCCAGACTTAAATGAAAAACTGTTTTTT

v_call: TRBV7-9
d_call: TRBD2
j_call: TRBJ2-3
clone_size: -
cdr3_aa: CASSLLLAGVPRTDTQYF
cdr3_nt: TGTGCCAGCAGCTTATTACTAGCGGGTGTCCCCCGCACAGATACGCAGTATTTT

v_call: TRBV20-1
d_call: -
j_call: TRBJ2-5
clone_size: few
cdr3_aa: CSAQGGEETQYF
cdr3_nt: TGCAGTGCACAAGGGGGAGAAGAGACCCAGTACTTC

v_call: TRBV14
d_call: -
j_call: TRBJ2-5
clone_size: -
cdr3_aa: CASSLRTLETQYF
cdr3_nt: TGTGCCAGCAGCCTACGGACCCTAGAGACCCAGTACTTC

v_call: TRBV19
d_call: -
j_call: TRBJ1-5
clone_size: few
cdr3_aa: CASSIRRAGSGSNQPQHF
cdr3_nt: TGTGCCAGTAGTATACGGCGTGCGGGGTCGGGGAGCAATCAGCCCCAGCATTTT

v_call: TRBV19
d_call: -
j_call: TRBJ1-3
clone_size: -
cdr3_aa: CASSMEFSSGNTIYF
cdr3_nt: TGTGCCAGTAGTATGGAGTTTAGCTCTGGAAACACCATATATTTT

v_call: TRBV6-5
d_call: TRBD1
j_call: TRBJ2-2
clone_size: -
cdr3_aa: CASRGTGNTGELFF
cdr3_nt: TGTGCCAGCAGAGGGACAGGGAACACCGGGGAGCTGTTTTTT

v_call: TRBV15
d_call: -
j_call: TRBJ1-2
clone_size: few
cdr3_aa: CATARAYYGYTF
cdr3_nt: TGTGCCACCGCAAGGGCTTACTATGGCTACACCTTC

v_call: TRBV6-2/TRBV6-3
d_call: -
j_call: TRBJ1-2
clone_size: few
cdr3_aa: CASSLPPQSHGYTF
cdr3_nt: TGTGCCAGCAGTCTACCTCCCCAATCTCATGGCTACACCTTC

v_call: TRBV12-3/TRBV12-4
d_call: -
j_call: TRBJ2-2
clone_size: many
cdr3_aa: CASSLGLTNTGELFF
cdr3_nt: TGTGCCAGCAGTTTAGGGCTGACGAACACCGGGGAGCTGTTTTTT

v_call: TRBV4-2
d_call: -
j_call: TRBJ2-7
clone_size: many
cdr3_aa: CASSQDLQGSYEQYF
cdr3_nt: TGTGCCAGCAGCCAAGATCTGCAGGGGAGCTACGAGCAGTACTTC

v_call: TRBV6-5
d_call: -
j_call: TRBJ1-6
clone_size: -
cdr3_aa: CASKLGNSPLHF
cdr3_nt: TGTGCCAGCAAGTTAGGGAATTCACCCCTCCACTTT

v_call: TRBV6-2/TRBV6-3
d_call: TRBD2
j_call: TRBJ2-1
clone_size: few
cdr3_aa: CASSQELAGVSYNEQFF
cdr3_nt: TGTGCCAGCAGCCAGGAACTAGCGGGGGTTTCCTACAATGAGCAGTTCTTC

v_call: TRBV6-5
d_call: -
j_call: TRBJ1-2
clone_size: few
cdr3_aa: CASSYGDGYTF
cdr3_nt: TGTGCCAGCAGTTATGGTGATGGCTACACCTTC

v_call: TRBV9
d_call: -
j_call: TRBJ2-7
clone_size: few
cdr3_aa: CASSVGGDYEQYF
cdr3_nt: TGTGCCAGCAGCGTAGGGGGAGACTACGAGCAGTACTTC

v_call: TRBV7-6
d_call: TRBD2
j_call: TRBJ2-1
clone_size: -
cdr3_aa: CASSLVGTSGRWDEQFF
cdr3_nt: TGTGCCAGCAGCTTAGTAGGGACTAGCGGGAGATGGGATGAGCAGTTCTTC

v_call: TRBV20-1
d_call: -
j_call: TRBJ2-3
clone_size: few
cdr3_aa: CSVWFGGTDTQYF
cdr3_nt: TGCAGTGTGTGGTTCGGAGGGACAGATACGCAGTATTTT

v_call: TRBV13
d_call: -
j_call: TRBJ1-2
clone_size: many
cdr3_aa: CASSLSPFRIRKSYGYTF
cdr3_nt: TGTGCCAGCAGCTTAAGCCCTTTCCGGATTCGTAAGAGCTATGGCTACACCTTC

v_call: TRBV12-3/TRBV12-4
d_call: -
j_call: TRBJ2-2
clone_size: many
cdr3_aa: CASSPPGPNTGELFF
cdr3_nt: TGTGCCAGCAGTCCACCGGGCCCGAACACCGGGGAGCTGTTTTTT

v_call: TRBV11-2
d_call: -
j_call: TRBJ2-5
clone_size: many
cdr3_aa: CASSLTTALQETQYF
cdr3_nt: TGTGCCAGCAGCTTAACAACAGCGCTCCAAGAGACCCAGTACTTC

v_call: TRBV29-1
d_call: TRBD1
j_call: TRBJ2-3
clone_size: many
cdr3_aa: CSVEWDRVTDTQYF
cdr3_nt: TGCAGCGTTGAGTGGGACAGGGTCACAGATACGCAGTATTTT

v_call: TRBV10-3
d_call: TRBD2
j_call: TRBJ2-2
clone_size: few
cdr3_aa: CAIRRTSGTNTGELFF
cdr3_nt: TGTGCCATCAGGAGGACTAGCGGTACGAACACCGGGGAGCTGTTTTTT

v_call: TRBV6-2/TRBV6-3
d_call: -
j_call: TRBJ1-5
clone_size: few
cdr3_aa: CASSYSGLVIGRVDNQPQHF
cdr3_nt: TGTGCCAGCAGTTATAGTGGGTTGGTTATCGGACGGGTTGACAATCAGCCCCAGCATTTT

v_call: TRBV4-1
d_call: TRBD2
j_call: TRBJ2-1
clone_size: many
cdr3_aa: CASSRGTSGSYNEQFF
cdr3_nt: TGCGCCAGCAGCCGGGGGACTAGCGGCTCCTACAATGAGCAGTTCTTC

v_call: TRBV19
d_call: TRBD2
j_call: TRBJ2-5
clone_size: -
cdr3_aa: CASSITGLAGGRETQYF
cdr3_nt: TGTGCCAGTAGTATAACCGGACTAGCGGGAGGACGGGAGACCCAGTACTTC

v_call: TRBV7-9
d_call: -
j_call: TRBJ1-5
clone_size: -
cdr3_aa: CASSLANMGSQPQHF
cdr3_nt: TGTGCCAGCAGCTTAGCCAACATGGGGAGTCAGCCCCAGCATTTT

v_call: TRBV5-1
d_call: -
j_call: TRBJ1-1
clone_size: few
cdr3_aa: CASSFEMMNTEAFF
cdr3_nt: TGCGCCAGCAGCTTCGAAATGATGAACACTGAAGCTTTCTTT

v_call: TRBV4-3
d_call: TRBD1
j_call: TRBJ2-5
clone_size: few
cdr3_aa: CASSQDGTGDETQYF
cdr3_nt: TGCGCCAGCAGCCAAGATGGTACAGGGGACGAGACCCAGTACTTC

v_call: TRBV20-1
d_call: -
j_call: TRBJ1-1
clone_size: few
cdr3_aa: CSARAVDSQNTEAFF
cdr3_nt: TGCAGTGCTAGAGCCGTTGACAGCCAGAACACTGAAGCTTTCTTT

v_call: TRBV28
d_call: -
j_call: TRBJ1-1
clone_size: many
cdr3_aa: CASSLFSTGRTEAFF
cdr3_nt: TGTGCCAGCAGTTTATTTAGTACAGGTCGGACTGAAGCTTTCTTT

v_call: TRBV10-3
d_call: -
j_call: TRBJ2-3
clone_size: -
cdr3_aa: CAISGRGGNTDTQYF
cdr3_nt: TGTGCCATCAGTGGAAGGGGCGGGAACACAGATACGCAGTATTTT

v_call: TRBV6-1
d_call: -
j_call: TRBJ2-6
clone_size: many
cdr3_aa: CASSEGDGSGANVLTF
cdr3_nt: TGTGCCAGCAGTGAAGGAGATGGGTCCGGGGCCAACGTCCTGACTTTC

v_call: TRBV7-2
d_call: -
j_call: TRBJ2-3
clone_size: -
cdr3_aa: CASSPRSNGDTQYF
cdr3_nt: TGTGCCAGCAGCCCGCGGAGCAATGGGGATACGCAGTATTTT

v_call: TRBV27
d_call: TRBD2
j_call: TRBJ2-1
clone_size: -
cdr3_aa: CASSKPSGISEQFF
cdr3_nt: TGTGCCAGCAGTAAGCCTAGCGGGATATCTGAGCAGTTCTTC

v_call: TRBV4-1
d_call: TRBD2
j_call: TRBJ2-1
clone_size: -
cdr3_aa: CASSQDMRREREQFF
cdr3_nt: TGTGCCAGCAGCCAAGATATGAGGCGGGAGAGGGAGCAGTTCTTC

v_call: TRBV6-2/TRBV6-3
d_call: TRBD2
j_call: TRBJ2-1
clone_size: many
cdr3_aa: CASSTRDYGNEQFF
cdr3_nt: TGTGCCAGCAGTACGCGGGACTATGGGAATGAGCAGTTCTTC

v_call: TRBV20-1
d_call: TRBD1
j_call: TRBJ2-7
clone_size: -
cdr3_aa: CSAPTGTYEQYF
cdr3_nt: TGCAGTGCTCCGACAGGGACCTACGAGCAGTACTTC

v_call: TRBV5-1
d_call: -
j_call: TRBJ1-2
clone_size: -
cdr3_aa: CASSRSGDGGGYGYTF
cdr3_nt: TGCGCCAGCAGCAGATCCGGCGACGGAGGCGGCTATGGCTACACCTTC

v_call: TRBV9
d_call: -
j_call: TRBJ2-5
clone_size: many
cdr3_aa: CASSVFFGGGQETQYF
cdr3_nt: TGTGCCAGCAGCGTATTTTTCGGGGGAGGTCAAGAGACCCAGTACTTC